Listed below are T cell receptor beta chains from one sample, sequenced in a study of cytomegalovirus exposure and HLA in healthy donors. Generated by immunoSEQ multiplex PCR, the TCRdb table keeps only in-frame clones and is missing some. The table shows roughly 200,000 clones, with almost 85% occurring only once. The sample comprised PBMCs. The receptors stem from a woman in her fifties or sixties in good health and CMV-seronegative. Both conserved end residues are part of each CDR3. Fields, in order: V gene, clone size, J gene, D gene, CDR3 protein, CDR3 DNA. The D gene is left open where the match is weak. Clone size, where shown, is once, few, many, or a class for clones that have expanded.

TRBV7-8	few	TRBJ1-1	TRBD1	CASSLAAGGLRTNTEAFF	TGTGCCAGCAGCTTAGCGGCAGGGGGCTTAAGGACGAACACTGAAGCTTTCTTT
TRBV7-9	-	TRBJ2-1	TRBD2	CSSSGTSGRIREEQFF	TGTTCCAGCAGCGGCACTAGCGGGAGGATCCGGGAAGAGCAGTTCTTC
TRBV6-4	-	TRBJ2-1	TRBD2	CASSLAGGFYEQFF	TGTGCCAGCAGTCTAGCGGGAGGGTTCTATGAGCAGTTCTTC
TRBV6-4	-	TRBJ2-6	TRBD1	CASSETGGSGANVLTF	TGTGCCAGCAGTGAGACAGGGGGCTCTGGGGCCAACGTCCTGACTTTC
TRBV28	-	TRBJ2-1	TRBD2	CASSSGGSKVYEQFF	TGTGCCAGCAGTTCGGGCGGGAGTAAGGTCTATGAGCAGTTCTTC
TRBV19	once	TRBJ1-5	-	CASSIQGSNQPQHF	TGTGCCAGTAGTATACAGGGATCCAATCAGCCCCAGCATTTT
TRBV10-2	-	TRBJ1-2	-	CASSESLSSLNYGYTF	TGCGCCAGCAGTGAGTCGTTGTCCTCTCTGAACTATGGCTACACCTTC
TRBV6-4	many	TRBJ2-6	TRBD2	CASSDSSGSGANVLTF	TGTGCCAGCAGTGACTCTAGCGGGAGTGGGGCCAACGTCCTGACTTTC
TRBV7-6	-	TRBJ2-5	-	CASSLEVGSTMIQYF	TGTGCCAGCAGCTTAGAGGTGGGCAGTACCATGATCCAGTACTTC
TRBV14	-	TRBJ1-1	-	CASSLYGNTEAFF	TGTGCCAGCTCGTTATACGGGAACACTGAAGCTTTCTTT
TRBV6-1	-	TRBJ1-1	-	CASSVGGGRPEAFF	TGTGCCAGCAGTGTAGGCGGGGGGAGACCTGAAGCTTTCTTT
TRBV5-1	once	TRBJ2-7	-	CASSLEGVGYEQYF	TGCGCCAGCAGCTTGGAGGGGGTTGGGTACGAGCAGTACTTC
TRBV6-5	-	TRBJ2-5	-	CASSYSPGQETQYF	TGTGCCAGCAGTTACTCCCCCGGGCAAGAGACCCAGTACTTC
TRBV9	-	TRBJ1-1	TRBD1	CASSERQGARTEAFF	TGTGCCAGCAGCGAGAGACAGGGGGCGCGGACTGAAGCTTTCTTT
TRBV15	-	TRBJ1-4	TRBD1	CATSRRTGGDEKLFF	TGTGCCACCAGCAGAAGGACAGGAGGGGATGAAAAACTGTTTTTT
TRBV28	few	TRBJ1-1	-	CASRATSRAFF	TGTGCCAGCAGGGCAACCTCGAGGGCTTTCTTT
TRBV5-1	-	TRBJ2-5	TRBD2	CASSFLAGDGETQYF	TGCGCCAGCAGCTTCCTAGCGGGAGATGGGGAGACCCAGTACTTC
TRBV28	-	TRBJ2-1	-	CASRGSSYNEQFF	TGTGCCAGCCGAGGATCTTCCTACAATGAGCAGTTCTTC
TRBV6-5	-	TRBJ1-5	TRBD1	CASSWDRGGNQPQHF	TGTGCCAGCAGTTGGGACAGGGGAGGCAATCAGCCCCAGCATTTT
TRBV2	once	TRBJ1-5	TRBD1	CASSALGRGQPQHF	TGTGCCAGCAGTGCTCTGGGCAGGGGGCAGCCCCAGCATTTT
TRBV7-2	-	TRBJ2-3	TRBD2	CASSYLAGSRTDTQYF	TGTGCCAGCAGCTACCTAGCGGGAAGTCGCACAGATACGCAGTATTTT
TRBV9	-	TRBJ2-7	-	CASNPRGLEGEQYF	TGTGCCAGCAACCCCAGGGGCTTGGAAGGAGAGCAGTACTTC
TRBV9	-	TRBJ2-7	TRBD1	CASSASPGTGSVEQYF	TGTGCCAGCAGCGCATCTCCCGGGACAGGGTCGGTCGAGCAGTACTTC
TRBV5-6	-	TRBJ1-5	-	CASSRGGGPSQPQHF	TGTGCCAGCAGCCGGGGAGGGGGGCCTAGTCAGCCCCAGCATTTT
TRBV18	-	TRBJ1-1	-	CASSSKLNTEAFF	TGTGCCAGCTCATCTAAGTTGAACACTGAAGCTTTCTTT
TRBV7-9	few	TRBJ2-7	-	CASSTHNSGSYEQYF	TGTGCCAGCAGCACCCACAACAGTGGGTCATACGAGCAGTACTTC
TRBV28	-	TRBJ1-2	TRBD1	CASSSTGTGAAFYGYTF	TGTGCCAGCAGCAGTACCGGGACAGGGGCAGCTTTCTATGGCTACACCTTC
TRBV5-1	-	TRBJ2-7	TRBD1	CASSSRDSVYEQYF	TGCGCCAGCAGCTCCCGGGACAGCGTTTACGAGCAGTACTTC
TRBV13	-	TRBJ1-3	-	CASSLGRGGNTIYF	TGTGCCAGCAGCTTAGGCAGGGGCGGAAACACCATATATTTT
TRBV6-5	-	TRBJ1-2	TRBD1	CASSLDRVGGYTF	TGTGCCAGCAGTCTCGACAGGGTCGGTGGCTACACCTTC
TRBV30	once	TRBJ2-3	-	CAWSGHLGGGTDTQYF	TGTGCCTGGAGTGGCCATTTGGGGGGAGGCACAGATACGCAGTATTTT
TRBV2	-	TRBJ1-5	TRBD1	CASIEDRNSNQPQHF	TGTGCCAGCATTGAGGACAGGAATAGCAATCAGCCCCAGCATTTT
TRBV2	-	TRBJ2-7	TRBD1	CASSPTGVSTYEQYF	TGTGCCAGCAGTCCGACAGGGGTCTCGACCTACGAGCAGTACTTC
TRBV28	-	TRBJ1-1	-	CASSQTGSNTEAFF	TGTGCCAGCAGTCAGACCGGGTCGAACACTGAAGCTTTCTTT
TRBV10-3	-	TRBJ1-6	-	CAISETPEELSYNSPLHF	TGTGCCATCAGTGAGACCCCTGAAGAACTCTCCTATAATTCACCCCTCCACTTT
TRBV5-1	-	TRBJ1-1	TRBD1	CASSLRQGNTEAFF	TGCGCCAGCAGCTTACGACAGGGGAACACTGAAGCTTTCTTT